Presented here are 27 T cell receptor beta chains from one specimen sequenced in a study of control samples from healthy donors and cancer patients. Produced via immunoSEQ multiplex PCR; TCRdb's table is partial and in-frame only. The sample contains around 150,000 clones, around 88% of which appear only once. Sample: blood. These receptors were obtained from a man aged 18 to 30 in good health.

This clone was found a few times. This chain links TRBV5-1 with TRBJ2-3; 13 nucleotides match TRBD2. There are 17 residues in the CDR3. Germline values: CDR1 SGHRS, CDR2 YFSETQ. The junction had 7 bases not matched to a gene; V was cut back by 4 bases and J by 2 bases. CDR3 loop: CASSPRTSGGLTDTQYF. Written as DNA, the CDR3 is TGCGCCAGCAGCCCCCGGACTAGCGGGGGACTCACAGATACGCAGTATTTT.

This clone occurred once. Here the CDR3 reads CASSLSRRQGAKNIQYF. The CDR3 DNA reads as TGTGCCAGCAGTTTATCCAGACGACAGGGGGCCAAAAACATTCAGTACTTC. The chain combines TRBV27 with TRBJ2-4, with 8 bases matching TRBD1. With V trimmed by 0 bases and J by 1 base, 5 bases remained unmatched. The CDR3 length is 17 residues. CDR1 is MNHEY and CDR2 is SMNVEV in the germline V gene (reference sequence).

The rearrangement uses TRBV27 and TRBJ2-1; D possibly corresponds to TRBD1 (5 bases). This CDR3 contains 14 residues. Trimming removed 8 bases at V and 1 base at J, with 12 bases between. Germline V gene sequence: CDR1 MNHEY, CDR2 SMNVEV (reference sequence). The CDR3 DNA reads TGTGCCAGCGGCTTAGCAGGGTCCTACAATGAGCAGTTCTTC. Its translation is CASGLAGSYNEQFF.

The chain uses TRBV2 and TRBJ2-1; perhaps D is TRBD1 or TRBD2 (5 bases each). The germline gives CDR1 SNHLY, CDR2 FYNNEI. This CDR3 spans 14 amino acids. Trimming cost V 7 bases and J 8 bases, with 18 bases left between them. CDR3 amino acids: CASTKRGRDDEQFF. The DNA for the CDR3 is TGTGCCAGCACCAAAAGGGGCAGGGACGATGAGCAGTTCTTC.

A single count supports this clone. This chain uses TRBV3-1 (or the pseudogene TRBV3-2) with TRBJ1-5, with D unresolved. The length of the CDR3 is 13 residues. From germline, CDR1 is LGHDT and CDR2 YNNKEL (reference sequence). V was cut by 0 bases and J by 7 bases, with 7 bases left in between. The CDR3 DNA is TGTGCCAGCAGCCAAGACTTGGCGCAGCCCCAGCATTTT. Its protein product is CASSQDLAQPQHF.

The chain couples TRBV4-3 to TRBJ2-7; TRBD1 matches 12 bases. With V trimmed by 3 bases and J by 0 bases, 6 bases remained unmatched. CDR1 LGHNA and CDR2 YSLEER come from the germline V gene. The CDR3 consists of 17 residues. Here the CDR3 reads CASSQGTGGPVSYEQYF. CDR3 DNA: TGCGCCAGCAGCCAGGGGACAGGGGGCCCTGTCTCCTACGAGCAGTACTTC.

About this clone itself: In the same sample, other DNA sequences code for this CDR3. The genes are TRBV5-1 and TRBJ1-1; D remains unclear. Trimming took 0 bases from V and 1 from J, leaving 7 bases between them. Germline CDR1 reads SGHRS; CDR2 reads YFSETQ. The CDR3 runs 14 residues. DNA for the CDR3: TGCGCCAGCAGCTTGGGGGCCGGGAACACTGAAGCTTTCTTT. It is translated as CASSLGAGNTEAFF.

The chain is built from TRBV28 and TRBJ1-6, with D unresolved. CDR3 length: 16 residues. Germline V gene data show CDR1 as MDHEN and CDR2 as SYDVKM. Trimming left V 8 bases short and J 0 bases short, with 14 bases between. The CDR3 sequence: CASASISISYNSPLHF. The CDR3 nucleotides read TGTGCCAGCGCTAGTATTAGTATCTCCTATAATTCACCCCTCCACTTT. The full variable domain, with the rest looked up from reference TRBV28 and TRBJ1-6, is DVKVTQSSRYLVKRTGEKVFLECVQDMDHENMFWYRQDPGLGLRLIYFSYDVKMKEKGDIPEGYSVSREKKERFSLILESASTNQTSMYLCASASISISYNSPLHFGNGTRLTVT.

The genes are TRBV11-2 and TRBJ1-3; D is ambiguous. V lost 1 base and J lost 4, with 5 bases in between. The CDR3 runs to 13 residues. Germline CDR1 and CDR2: SGHAT and FQNNGV. For the CDR3, the DNA is TGTGCCAGCAGCTTAGGATGGGGAAACACCATATATTTT. Amino acid sequence: CASSLGWGNTIYF.

The V call is TRBV5-6, the J call TRBJ2-7; TRBD1 agrees at 9 bases. Germline CDR1 SGHDT, CDR2 YYEEEE. This CDR3 is built from 13 residues. Trimming at V came to 3 bases and at J to 6 bases, leaving 4 bases not matched to a gene. In DNA, the CDR3 is TGTGCCAGCAGCTCCGGGACAGGGACCGAGCAGTACTTC. Translating gives CASSSGTGTEQYF. Combining the CDR3 with reference TRBV5-6 and TRBJ2-7 gives the whole variable domain DAGVTQSPTHLIKTRGQQVTLRCSPKSGHDTVSWYQQALGQGPQFIFQYYEEEERQRGNFPDRFSGHQFPNYSSELNVNALLLGDSALYLCASSSGTGTEQYFGPGTRLTVT.

The chain combines TRBV9 with TRBJ2-2; TRBD2 matches 7 bases. The CDR3 is 15 amino acids. Germline V gives CDR1 SGDLS, CDR2 YYNGEE. After removal of 2 bases from V and 5 bases from J, the junction contained 6 bases not matched to a gene. The CDR3 reads CASSVWDYLTGELFF. The CDR3 DNA reads TGTGCCAGCAGCGTCTGGGACTATCTTACCGGGGAGCTGTTTTTT.

The chain combines TRBV20-1 with TRBJ1-1; D not resolved. Germline lookup yields CDR1 DFQATT and CDR2 SNEGSKA (reference sequence). The V and J ends lost 0 bases and 3 bases respectively, with 2 bases between them. The CDR3 is 11 residues long. The CDR3 bases are TGCAGTGCTAGAGACTACACTGAAGCTTTCTTT. Residues: CSARDYTEAFF.

DNA of the CDR3: TGTGCCAGCAGTCGATTCGTACTTGGAGGCACTGAAGCTTTCTTT. Translation: CASSRFVLGGTEAFF. This chain connects TRBV3-1 (or the pseudogene TRBV3-2) to TRBJ1-1; D is unclear. V shed 6 bases and J shed 4 bases, with 18 bases lying between them. CDR1 is LGHDT and CDR2 is YNNKEL in the germline V gene (reference sequence). The CDR3 length is 15 residues.

The V and J genes are TRBV7-2 and TRBJ1-5, with D tentatively TRBD1 (6 bases). With 5 bases removed from V and 6 bases from J, the gap between germline ends came to 17 bases. Germline V gives CDR1 SGHTA, CDR2 FQGNSA. The CDR3 consists of 15 residues. CDR3 in DNA: TGTGCCAGCAGCGTCCTACAGGGATTGGGTCAGCCCCAGCATTTT. The encoded protein is CASSVLQGLGQPQHF.

This sequence joins TRBV13 and TRBJ2-5; 14 positions match TRBD2. The CDR3 has 19 amino acids. V shed 5 bases and J 2 bases; nucleotides not matched to a gene: 13. Looked up from germline, CDR1 is PRHDT and CDR2 is FYEKMQ (reference sequence). CDR3 sequence: CASSLTPGLAGEKQETQYF. The CDR3 DNA follows: TGTGCCAGCAGCCTAACACCGGGACTAGCGGGGGAAAAACAAGAGACCCAGTACTTC.

The CDR3 region has the DNA TGTGCCAGCAGTGGAAGGGCGGGGGGCCTCCGCGGAGAGACCCAGTACTTC. Translating gives CASSGRAGGLRGETQYF. This chain uses TRBV2 with TRBJ2-5, with 8 bases lining up with TRBD2. V lost 4 bases, J lost 4 bases, and 14 bases stayed unmatched. The CDR3 is made up of 17 amino acids. Per the germline V gene, CDR1 is SNHLY and CDR2 is FYNNEI.

V and J are TRBV18 and TRBJ1-4, with 8 bases lining up with TRBD1. The CDR3 has 14 residues. Losses at the gene ends were 3 bases for V and 7 bases for J; bases not matched to a gene: 4. Germline V gene lookup returns CDR1 KGHSH and CDR2 LQKENI. CDR3 loop: CASSPLGQAEKLFF. The DNA for the CDR3 is TGTGCCAGCTCACCTCTGGGACAGGCTGAAAAACTGTTTTTT.

The chain recombines TRBV4-3 with TRBJ2-2; a possible D gene is TRBD2 (5 bases). The germline CDR1 and CDR2 sequences are LGHNA and YSLEER. Trimming left V 0 bases short and J 7 bases short, with 6 bases between. CDR3 size: 13 residues. The CDR3 DNA sequence: TGCGCCAGCAGCCAAGATCGGGGCGGGGAGCTGTTTTTT. Translated, it gives CASSQDRGGELFF.

This clone has a single count. The chain has TRBV5-1 and TRBJ2-3; 8 bases match TRBD2. The V gene end was trimmed by 4 bases and the J gene end by 4 bases; junction bases not matched to a gene: 8. The CDR3 is 15 amino acids. CDR1 SGHRS and CDR2 YFSETQ come from the germline V gene. CDR3 in amino acids: CASSPGLGLADTQYF. The CDR3 DNA is TGCGCCAGCAGCCCGGGACTAGGGTTAGCAGATACGCAGTATTTT.

The chain recombines TRBV6-6 with TRBJ1-2, with TRBD1 identical over 9 bases. The germline CDR1 and CDR2 sequences are MNHNY and SVGAGI (reference sequence). V trimming: 5 bases; J trimming: 2 bases; junction bases outside the gene matches: 3. This CDR3 is 14 amino acids long. CDR3 protein: CASSLGQGNYGYTF. The CDR3 nucleotides are TGTGCCAGCAGTCTAGGACAGGGGAACTATGGCTACACCTTC.

CDR3 amino acids: CASSLWSAEGEQYF. For the CDR3, the DNA is TGTGCCAGCAGCTTATGGTCAGCGGAGGGTGAGCAGTACTTC. The chain recombines TRBV7-2 with TRBJ2-7, with TRBD2 as a possible D gene (6 bases). Germline CDR1 reads SGHTA; CDR2 reads FQGNSA. CDR3 length equals 14 residues. V was trimmed by 2 bases and J by 7 bases, leaving 15 bases between them.

The chain couples TRBV4-3 to TRBJ2-7; 12 bases are a match to TRBD2. With 0 bases clipped from V and 5 bases from J, the junction kept 11 bases outside the gene matches. CDR1 is LGHNA, CDR2 YSLEER, per germline. The CDR3 loop spans 18 amino acids. The chain's CDR3 is CASSQDRLAGGYLDEQYF. The CDR3 nucleotides read TGCGCCAGCAGCCAAGATCGCCTAGCGGGGGGGTATTTGGACGAGCAGTACTTC.

Note on this clone: A junction boundary mismatches the germline segment, possibly from a read error. V usage is TRBV7-7 and J usage is TRBJ2-1, with 11 bases identical to TRBD1. Germline V gene lookup returns CDR1 SSHAT and CDR2 FNYEAQ (reference sequence). The CDR3 is made up of 15 amino acids. The CDR3 region is CASSPGTGGYNEQFF. CDR3 DNA: TGTGCTAGCAGCCCGGGGACAGGGGGGTACAATGAGCAGTTCTTC.

The chain is built from TRBV30 and TRBJ1-4; D possibly corresponds to TRBD1 (6 bases). The CDR3 totals 13 residues. V lost 4 bases, J lost 7 bases, and 13 bases lay in between. Germline assignment: CDR1 GTSNPN and CDR2 SVGIG (reference sequence). The CDR3 DNA follows: TGTGCCTGGAACAGGGATCTAGGTGAAAAACTGTTTTTT. This sequence encodes CAWNRDLGEKLFF.

This rearrangement joins TRBV10-3 to TRBJ2-3, with TRBD2 as a possible D gene (6 bases). The CDR3 has 15 residues. V was pared by 5 bases and J by 4 bases, with 16 bases between. Germline-derived CDR1 and CDR2 are ENHRY and SYGVKD. CDR3: CAISRGGQLADTQYF. CDR3 nucleotide sequence: TGTGCCATCAGTCGAGGAGGGCAGCTAGCAGATACGCAGTATTTT.

V gene TRBV7-2 combines with J gene TRBJ2-5; 8 bases match TRBD1. Germline values: CDR1 SGHTA, CDR2 FQGNSA. The length of the CDR3 is 15 residues. J lost 4 bases, V lost 4 bases, and 8 bases had no gene match. CDR3 residues: CASSSDQGAGETQYF. For the CDR3, the DNA is TGTGCCAGCAGCTCAGACCAGGGGGCCGGAGAGACCCAGTACTTC.

The rearrangement links TRBV30 to TRBJ1-5; D unclear. Trimming shortened V by 4 bases and J by 2 bases, and 9 bases separated the two germline ends. From germline, CDR1 is GTSNPN and CDR2 SVGIG (reference sequence). The CDR3 runs to 13 residues. The CDR3 here is CAWNPGGNQPQHF. Written as DNA, the CDR3 is TGTGCCTGGAACCCCGGGGGCAATCAGCCCCAGCATTTT.